This T cell receptor beta chain is drawn from a study of cytomegalovirus exposure and HLA in healthy donors. Deletions cut 3 bases from V and 2 bases from J, with 4 bases between. CDR1 and CDR2 from the germline V gene are DFQATT and SNEGSKA (reference sequence). The CDR3 contains 11 residues. Overall study findings and caveats: Accurate HLA-A and HLA-B prediction from TCR beta sequences was reported for most subjects. For TCR beta chains, V- and J-gene trimming was later linked to a missense DCLRE1C variant.

Comment on this clone: Its antigen is unidentified.

The PCR contained 60 Vbeta and 13 Jbeta primers. The protocol was immunoSEQ multiplex PCR, while the TCRdb copy is restricted to in-frame clones and leaves out a portion. The repertoire includes roughly 100,000 clones, around four fifths of them detected once, and around 1.3% sits in the top ten. V usage is TRBV20-1 and J usage is TRBJ2-5; D gene unclear. The receptor was derived from a man younger than 45 in good health and CMV-seronegative. Sequenced: PBMCs. CDR3 residues: CSAREQETQYF. The CDR3, as DNA: TGCAGTGCTAGGGAGCAAGAGACCCAGTACTTC.